This T cell receptor (beta chain) was sequenced for a study of T cells in Graves' hyperthyroidism and ophthalmopathy. This clonotype was counted between two and nine times. Antigen specificity is unknown. Out of around 10 ml of fresh peripheral blood came the PBMCs. There were TCR beta CDR3 regions amplified from RNA transcripts. A set of HTBI primers served as the primers for a first-round RT-PCR of the TCR CDR3. Via MiXCR, TCRdb re-called the multiplex PCR reads, giving one row per CDR3 protein. Of about 840,000 distinct CDR3 sequences listed, approximately 40% are singletons. Study-level results: Blood also held most thyroid clonotypes expanded beyond 0.001. The model's output predicted ophthalmopathy at a median of roughly 6.9 months prior to onset.

The V end was cut by 2 bases, the J end by 1 base, with 8 bases between. CDR1 is MGHRA, CDR2 YSYEKL, per germline. The CDR3 totals 14 residues. This chain uses TRBV4-1 with TRBJ1-1, with D possibly matching TRBD1 (6 bases). Sequencing was carried out using blood. This TCR was sampled from a man aged 18 to 29 with Graves' hyperthyroidism. CDR3 sequence reads: CASSQRGQNTEAFF. The DNA of the CDR3 is TGCGCCAGCAGCCAACGGGGACAGAACACTGAAGCTTTCTTT.